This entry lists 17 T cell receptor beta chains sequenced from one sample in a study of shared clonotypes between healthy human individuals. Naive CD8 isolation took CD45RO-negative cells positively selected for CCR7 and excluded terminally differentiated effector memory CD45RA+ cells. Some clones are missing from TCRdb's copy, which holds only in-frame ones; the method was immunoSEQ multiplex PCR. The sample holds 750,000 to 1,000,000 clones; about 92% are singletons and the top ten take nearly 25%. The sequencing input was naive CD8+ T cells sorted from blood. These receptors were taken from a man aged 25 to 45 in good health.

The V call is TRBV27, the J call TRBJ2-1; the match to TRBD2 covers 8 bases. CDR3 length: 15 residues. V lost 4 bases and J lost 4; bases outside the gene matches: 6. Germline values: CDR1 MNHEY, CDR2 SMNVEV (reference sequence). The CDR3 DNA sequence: TGTGCCAGCAGTTATCCGAGCGGGAGATACAATGAGCAGTTCTTC. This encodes CASSYPSGRYNEQFF.

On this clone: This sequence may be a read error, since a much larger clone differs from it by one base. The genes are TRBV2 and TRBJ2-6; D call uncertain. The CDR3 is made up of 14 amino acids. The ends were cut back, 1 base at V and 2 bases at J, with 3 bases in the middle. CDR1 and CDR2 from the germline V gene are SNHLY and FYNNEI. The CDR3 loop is CASSEGAGANVLTF. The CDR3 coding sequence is TGTGCCAGCAGTGAAGGGGCTGGGGCCAACGTCCTGACTTTC. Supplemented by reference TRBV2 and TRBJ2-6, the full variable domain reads EPEVTQTPSHQVTQMGQEVILRCVPISNHLYFYWYRQILGQKVEFLVSFYNNEISEKSEIFDDQFSVERPDGSNFTLKIRSTKLEDSAMYFCASSEGAGANVLTFGAGSRLTVL.

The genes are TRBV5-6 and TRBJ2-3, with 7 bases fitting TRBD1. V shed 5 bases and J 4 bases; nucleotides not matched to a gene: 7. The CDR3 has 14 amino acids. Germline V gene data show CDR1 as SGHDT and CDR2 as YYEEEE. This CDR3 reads CASRQGLAPDTQYF. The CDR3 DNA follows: TGTGCCAGCAGACAGGGGCTAGCCCCAGATACGCAGTATTTT.

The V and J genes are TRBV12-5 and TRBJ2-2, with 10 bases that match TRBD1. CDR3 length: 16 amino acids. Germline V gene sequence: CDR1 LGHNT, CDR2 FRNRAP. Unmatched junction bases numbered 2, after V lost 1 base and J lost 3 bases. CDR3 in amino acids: CASGLGGTGDTGELFF. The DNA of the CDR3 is TGTGCTAGTGGTTTGGGCGGGACAGGGGACACCGGGGAGCTGTTTTTT.

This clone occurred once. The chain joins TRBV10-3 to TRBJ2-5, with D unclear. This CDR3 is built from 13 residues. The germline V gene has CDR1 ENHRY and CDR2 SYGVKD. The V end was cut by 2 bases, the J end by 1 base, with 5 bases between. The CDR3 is CAISERVQETQYF. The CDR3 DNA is TGTGCCATCAGTGAGCGCGTCCAAGAGACCCAGTACTTC.

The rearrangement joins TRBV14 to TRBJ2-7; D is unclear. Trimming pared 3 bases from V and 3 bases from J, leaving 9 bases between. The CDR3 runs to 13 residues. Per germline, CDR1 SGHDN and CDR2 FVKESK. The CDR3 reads CASSHGSGYEQYF. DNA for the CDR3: TGTGCCAGCAGCCACGGTTCGGGCTACGAGCAGTACTTC.

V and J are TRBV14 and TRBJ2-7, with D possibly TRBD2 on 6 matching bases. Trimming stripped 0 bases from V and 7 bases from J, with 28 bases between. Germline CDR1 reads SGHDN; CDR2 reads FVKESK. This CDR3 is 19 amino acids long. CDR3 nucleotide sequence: TGTGCCAGCAGCCAAGATATTCCCACGCGACTAGACTTTCGTTGGGAGCAGTACTTC. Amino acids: CASSQDIPTRLDFRWEQYF.

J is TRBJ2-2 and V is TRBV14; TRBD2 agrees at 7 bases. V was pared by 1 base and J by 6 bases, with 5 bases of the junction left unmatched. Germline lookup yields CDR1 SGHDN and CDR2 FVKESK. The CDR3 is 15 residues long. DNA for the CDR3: TGTGCCAGCAGCCAAGCGGGGGGAGCGTCCGGGGAGCTGTTTTTT. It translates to CASSQAGGASGELFF.

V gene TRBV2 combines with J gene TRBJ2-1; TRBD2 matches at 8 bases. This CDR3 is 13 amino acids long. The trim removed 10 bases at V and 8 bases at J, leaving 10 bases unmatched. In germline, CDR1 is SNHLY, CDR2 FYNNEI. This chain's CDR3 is CATLAGRGDEQFF. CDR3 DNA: TGTGCCACCTTAGCGGGGAGAGGGGATGAGCAGTTCTTC.

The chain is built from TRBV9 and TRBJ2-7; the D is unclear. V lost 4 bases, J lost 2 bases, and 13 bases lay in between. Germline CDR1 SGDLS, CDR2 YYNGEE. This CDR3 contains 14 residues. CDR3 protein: CASSPRTAPYEQYF. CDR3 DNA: TGTGCCAGCAGCCCAAGGACGGCACCCTACGAGCAGTACTTC.

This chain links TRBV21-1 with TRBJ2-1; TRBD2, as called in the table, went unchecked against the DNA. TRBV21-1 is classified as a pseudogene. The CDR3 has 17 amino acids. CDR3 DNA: TGTGCCAGCAGCATGAAAAGAGCGGGAGGGACCTACAATGAGCAGTTCTTC. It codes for CASSMKRAGGTYNEQFF.

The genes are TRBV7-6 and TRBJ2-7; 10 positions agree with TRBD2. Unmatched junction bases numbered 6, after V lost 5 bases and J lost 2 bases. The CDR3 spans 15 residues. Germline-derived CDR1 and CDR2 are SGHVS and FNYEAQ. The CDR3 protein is CASSPSSGGPYEQYF. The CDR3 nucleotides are TGTGCCAGCAGCCCTTCTAGCGGGGGCCCCTACGAGCAGTACTTC.

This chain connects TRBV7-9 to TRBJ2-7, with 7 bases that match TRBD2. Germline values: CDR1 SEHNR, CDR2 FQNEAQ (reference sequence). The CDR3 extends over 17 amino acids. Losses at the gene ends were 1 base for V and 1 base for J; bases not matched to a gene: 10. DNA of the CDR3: TGTGCCAGCAGCTTAGATCGTGGTCTAGCGGAATCCTACGAGCAGTACTTC. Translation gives CASSLDRGLAESYEQYF.

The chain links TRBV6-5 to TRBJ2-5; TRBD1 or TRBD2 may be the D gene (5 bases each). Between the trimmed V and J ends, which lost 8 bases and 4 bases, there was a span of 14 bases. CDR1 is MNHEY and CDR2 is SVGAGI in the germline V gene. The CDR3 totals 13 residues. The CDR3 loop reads CASGPQRGETQYF. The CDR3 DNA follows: TGTGCCAGCGGCCCCCAGAGGGGAGAGACCCAGTACTTC.

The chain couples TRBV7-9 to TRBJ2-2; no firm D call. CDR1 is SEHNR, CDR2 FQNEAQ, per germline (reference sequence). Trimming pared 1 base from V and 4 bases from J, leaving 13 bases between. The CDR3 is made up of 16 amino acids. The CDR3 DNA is TGTGCCAGCAGCTTAGACGGTAGTTGGGGCACCGGGGAGCTGTTTTTT. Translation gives CASSLDGSWGTGELFF. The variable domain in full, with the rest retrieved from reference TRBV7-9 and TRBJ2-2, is DTGVSQNPRHKITKRGQNVTFRCDPISEHNRLYWYRQTLGQGPEFLTYFQNEAQLEKSRLLSDRFSAERPKGSFSTLEIQRTEQGDSAMYLCASSLDGSWGTGELFFGEGSRLTVL.

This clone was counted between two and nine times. The CDR3: CASSFLSSQSYNEQFF. CDR3 nucleotide sequence: TGCGCCAGCAGCTTTCTAAGCTCCCAATCCTACAATGAGCAGTTCTTC. The chain employs TRBV5-1 and TRBJ2-1; no clear D. The CDR3 totals 16 residues. Germline-derived CDR1 and CDR2 are SGHRS and YFSETQ. Trimming pared 2 bases from V and 1 base from J, leaving 13 bases between.

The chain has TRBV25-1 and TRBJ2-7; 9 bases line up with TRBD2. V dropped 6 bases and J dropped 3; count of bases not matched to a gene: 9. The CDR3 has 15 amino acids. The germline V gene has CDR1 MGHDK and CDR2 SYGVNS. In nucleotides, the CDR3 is TGTGCCAGCAGCCCTTCGGCGGGAGGGTACTACGAGCAGTACTTC. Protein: CASSPSAGGYYEQYF.